This T cell receptor beta chain was sequenced in a study of blood T cell repertoires in COVID-19. Study details: PBMCs, B-cell-depleted T cells, or T cells were the source of the cDNA or gDNA that made up the material.

In the original analysis: Counts of nucleated cells, estimated from reference gene primer amplification, were obtained. The data were produced by immunoSEQ multiplex PCR, yet TCRdb's version contains in-frame clones alone and is incomplete. V and J calls and clone size are those listed in that table; D and trimming were worked out from the DNA. The sample has about 210,000 clones, 80% seen once. Donors were grouped by their self-reported clinical history. The CDR3 spans 15 residues. V was pared by 3 bases and J by 4 bases, with 16 bases between. Germline CDR1 is SGHRS and CDR2 is YFSETQ. This TCR came from a man in his thirties or forties with acute COVID-19. The J gene is TRBJ1-1, the V gene TRBV5-1, with a possible D match to TRBD1 (5 bases). The source material was PBMCs or T cells enriched from blood (not recorded which). The CDR3 nucleotides are TGCGCCAGCAGCTCAAACCAGGGATACGGCACTGAAGCTTTCTTT. Translating gives CASSSNQGYGTEAFF.